These 14 T cell receptor beta chains came from one sample sequenced in a study of shared clonotypes between healthy human individuals. TCRdb's table, derived via immunoSEQ multiplex PCR, lists solely in-frame clones and lacks some. The sample holds roughly 2.2 million clones, under 95% seen once. Sequencing input: naive CD4+ T cells from PBMCs. Noted subset: CD45RA+ positively selected. The receptors here all came from a man between 18 and 29 years old in good health. Some clones in this sample may be carry-over from other donors' samples.

The chain employs TRBV28 and TRBJ1-1; possible D gene TRBD1, 5 bases. The germline V gene encodes CDR1 MDHEN and CDR2 SYDVKM. Trimming cost V 4 bases and J 12 bases, with 15 bases left between them. CDR3 size: 12 residues. CDR3 DNA: TGTGCCAGCAGTTCGCCGGACAAGGGGTCTTTCTTT. Its translation: CASSSPDKGSFF.

V gene TRBV6-1 combines with J gene TRBJ1-3; D is uncertain. The germline V gene has CDR1 MNHNS and CDR2 SASEGT. This CDR3 is 11 amino acids long. The germline V and J ends were trimmed by 4 bases and 10 bases, with 8 bases remaining between them. CDR3 coding DNA: TGTGCCAGCAGTGCCGCAGGAACCATATATTTT. Translated: CASSAAGTIYF.

This clone was counted a few times. The rearrangement joins TRBV4-2 to TRBJ1-5; D ambiguous. The V gene's germline CDR1 is LGHNA and CDR2 YNFKEQ. The V and J ends lost 0 bases and 4 bases respectively, with 4 bases between them. This CDR3 has 13 amino acids. In DNA, the CDR3 is TGTGCCAGCAGCCAAGAGCTAAATCAGCCCCAGCATTTT. Translated, it gives CASSQELNQPQHF.

V usage is TRBV5-6 and J usage is TRBJ1-2; D gene uncertain. The V and J ends lost 4 bases and 4 bases respectively, with 11 bases between them. The CDR3 sequence is 13 residues long. Germline loops: CDR1 SGHDT, CDR2 YYEEEE. CDR3 sequence (DNA): TGTGCCAGCAGCCCCAGAATCAGCTATGGCTACACCTTC. This codes for CASSPRISYGYTF.

The chain combines TRBV6-1 with TRBJ1-5, with a weak D call TRBD1 (5 bases). The V end lost 8 bases, the J end lost 0 bases, and 14 bases lay between the germline ends. Germline CDR1 is MNHNS and CDR2 is SASEGT. This CDR3 comprises 15 residues. Here the CDR3 DNA reads TGTGCCAGCCTGAACGGGGGGTATAGCAATCAGCCCCAGCATTTT. Encoded protein: CASLNGGYSNQPQHF.

This chain connects TRBV5-6 to TRBJ2-5; D may match TRBD1 or TRBD2 (6 bases each). The V gene's germline CDR1 is SGHDT and CDR2 YYEEEE. V dropped 4 bases and J dropped 2 bases, with 27 bases sitting between them. This CDR3 region has 19 residues. The CDR3: CASSPRGLLGGGFQETQYF. The CDR3 DNA reads as TGTGCCAGCAGCCCCCGTGGTTTGTTAGGAGGGGGTTTTCAAGAGACCCAGTACTTC.

The rearrangement links TRBV18 to TRBJ1-2, with D possibly matching TRBD1 (5 bases). CDR1 is KGHSH and CDR2 is LQKENI in the germline V gene. This CDR3 is built from 14 residues. Trimming pared 6 bases from V and 2 bases from J, leaving 13 bases between. The CDR3 reads CASSPGGKNYGYTF. The CDR3 bases are TGTGCCAGCTCCCCGGGGGGTAAGAACTATGGCTACACCTTC. Supplemented by reference TRBV18 and TRBJ1-2, the full variable domain reads NAGVMQNPRHLVRRRGQEARLRCSPMKGHSHVYWYRQLPEEGLKFMVYLQKENIIDESGMPKERFSAEFPKEGPSILRIQQVVRGDSAAYFCASSPGGKNYGYTFGSGTRLTVV.

The DNA for the CDR3 is TGTGCCAGCAGCCAAGATCGGGCGTCAGGGTTTGGCTACACCTTC. Protein sequence: CASSQDRASGFGYTF. This chain joins TRBV4-2 and TRBJ1-2, with D maybe TRBD1 (5 bases). From germline, CDR1 is LGHNA and CDR2 YNFKEQ. This CDR3 has 15 amino acids. V gave up 0 bases and J gave up 7 bases, with 15 bases separating them.

Comments on this clone: At the DNA level, this CDR3 is encoded by other sequences in the same sample as well. This sequence joins TRBV20-1 and TRBJ1-2, with 9 bases aligning to TRBD1. Germline V lookup: CDR1 DFQATT, CDR2 SNEGSKA (reference sequence). The trim removed 7 bases at V and 8 bases at J, leaving 5 bases unmatched. The CDR3 runs 11 residues. The CDR3 is CSGDRDGGYTF. Written as DNA, the CDR3 is TGCAGTGGGGACAGGGATGGCGGCTACACCTTC.

This clone has just one count. This chain links TRBV5-1 with TRBJ2-7; possibly TRBD2 for D (6 bases). V dropped 0 bases and J dropped 3 bases, with 13 bases sitting between them. The germline V gene encodes CDR1 SGHRS and CDR2 YFSETQ. This CDR3 has 15 amino acids. CDR3 sequence (DNA): TGCGCCAGCAGCTTGGGCGGGACTTACGACTACGAGCAGTACTTC. Translation: CASSLGGTYDYEQYF.

The V gene is TRBV27, the J gene TRBJ1-1; no clear D. CDR3 size: 13 residues. The V end lost 10 bases, the J end lost 4 bases, and 16 bases lay between the germline ends. Germline V gene lookup returns CDR1 MNHEY and CDR2 SMNVEV (reference sequence). CDR3 region: CATHRRVGTEAFF. As DNA, the CDR3 is TGTGCCACCCACCGTAGGGTAGGCACTGAAGCTTTCTTT.

This clone was seen a handful of times. J is TRBJ1-1 and V is TRBV25-1, with D maybe TRBD1 (6 bases). V lost 1 base to trimming and J lost 6 bases, with 9 bases between them. Germline V gene lookup returns CDR1 MGHDK and CDR2 SYGVNS. This CDR3 has 13 residues. In nucleotides, the CDR3 is TGTGCCAGCAGTGAATCCGGACAGCCTGAAGCTTTCTTT. The encoded protein is CASSESGQPEAFF.

The chain combines TRBV6-5 with TRBJ2-4; 8 bases are shared with TRBD1. J gave up 1 base and V 6 bases, and 2 bases lay outside the gene matches. Germline V gives CDR1 MNHEY, CDR2 SVGAGI. CDR3 length equals 14 residues. The CDR3 reads CASSQGAAKNIQYF. The CDR3 nucleotides are TGTGCCAGCAGCCAGGGGGCGGCCAAAAACATTCAGTACTTC.

The chain employs TRBV28 and TRBJ1-6; TRBD1 matches at 8 bases. The germline V gene has CDR1 MDHEN and CDR2 SYDVKM. J gave up 9 bases and V 5 bases, and 9 bases lay outside the gene matches. The CDR3 extends over 15 amino acids. The CDR3 is CASSQLQGVASPLHF. In nucleotides, the CDR3 is TGTGCCAGCAGTCAATTACAGGGGGTTGCTTCACCCCTCCACTTT.